The 5 T cell receptor beta chains below come from one sample, sequenced in a study of cytomegalovirus exposure and HLA in healthy donors. The PCR was carried out with 60 Vbeta primers and 13 Jbeta primers. The method was immunoSEQ multiplex PCR; TCRdb's version includes in-frame clones alone and lacks a portion of them. This sample's clone table lists 30,000 to 45,000 clones. Sequencing input: PBMCs. The receptors stem from a man aged 35-49 years in good health and CMV-seropositive.

The CDR3 DNA is TGCAGCGCCGTCTCGGGGGACGGCTACACCTTC. Its translation: CSAVSGDGYTF. The rearrangement joins TRBV29-1 to TRBJ1-2; weak D call: TRBD1 (5 bases). The CDR3 loop spans 11 amino acids. Germline values: CDR1 SQVTM, CDR2 ANQGSEA. Trimming shortened V by 7 bases and J by 8 bases, and 14 bases separated the two germline ends.

The genes are TRBV30 and TRBJ2-7; 7 bases are shared with TRBD1. V lost 2 bases to trimming and J lost 5 bases; unmatched junction nucleotides: 6. Germline CDR1 GTSNPN, CDR2 SVGIG (reference sequence). The CDR3 has 13 residues. The CDR3 DNA follows: TGTGCCTGGAGTTCCGGGACAGTCGACGAGCAGTACTTC. As protein: CAWSSGTVDEQYF.

J is TRBJ2-7 and V is TRBV11-2; D possibly corresponds to TRBD1 (7 bases). V lost 5 bases and J 0 bases, leaving 11 bases between the germline ends. Germline V CDR1 and CDR2: SGHAT, FQNNGV. This CDR3 comprises 14 residues. The DNA for the CDR3 is TGTGCCAGCAGCCGGGGGACAGCCTCCTACGAGCAGTACTTC. Translating it yields CASSRGTASYEQYF.

This sequence joins TRBV5-1 and TRBJ1-3; tentatively, D is TRBD1 (6 bases). V lost 5 bases, J lost 8 bases, and 17 bases lay in between. The length of the CDR3 is 14 residues. From germline, CDR1 is SGHRS and CDR2 YFSETQ. CDR3 nucleotide sequence: TGCGCCAGCAGTTCCACAGGGCCTGGGGACACCATATATTTT. Its protein is CASSSTGPGDTIYF.

V is TRBV21-1 and J is TRBJ1-1; the D call TRBD1 from the table was never checked on the DNA. TRBV21-1 is termed a pseudogene. The length of the CDR3 is 11 residues. CDR3 DNA sequence: TGTGCCAGCACCCCCGGGACAGAAGCTTTCTTT. Its translation is CASTPGTEAFF.